The 5 T cell receptor beta chains presented below share a single source sample, sequenced in a study of OX40 agonist ivuxolimab in advanced cancers. Libraries were made using the immunoSEQ multiplex PCR assay. What TCRdb holds here is the immuneACCESS table cut down to in-frame rearrangements. Part of the clones is not present; checked against another copy, under half of the missing clones reflect an unresolved V gene, and the others are unexplained. The sample data list 65,000 to 70,000 clones, and just over 90% of these were observed just once. Jointly, the top ten make up approximately 0.3% of the sample. The input for sequencing was CD4+ or CD8+ T cells sorted from blood, taken in a trial of the OX40 agonist ivuxolimab. These TCRs come from an adult with an advanced solid tumor such as melanoma, head and neck, liver or kidney cancer.

V and J are TRBV6-6 and TRBJ2-2, with 8 bases that match TRBD1. After removal of 3 bases from V and 2 bases from J, the junction contained 5 bases not matched to a gene. The CDR3 extends over 16 amino acids. Looked up from germline, CDR1 is MNHNY and CDR2 is SVGAGI (reference sequence). In DNA form, the CDR3 reads TGTGCCAGCAGTTATACGACAGGGGCCAACACCGGGGAGCTGTTTTTT. Amino acid sequence: CASSYTTGANTGELFF.

This clone appeared a single time. This sequence joins TRBV28 and TRBJ2-4; TRBD2 agrees at 14 bases. The CDR3 spans 15 residues. The ends lost 6 bases at V and 8 bases at J; junction bases unmatched: 6. Germline V lookup: CDR1 MDHEN, CDR2 SYDVKM. The CDR3 sequence: CASRSGLAGGYIQYF. CDR3 coding DNA: TGTGCCAGCAGATCTGGACTAGCGGGAGGATACATTCAGTACTTC.

The chain combines TRBV13 with TRBJ1-3, with 7 bases matching TRBD1. V shed 3 bases and J 0 bases; nucleotides not matched to a gene: 5. The CDR3 is 16 amino acids. From germline, CDR1 is PRHDT and CDR2 FYEKMQ (reference sequence). CDR3 DNA: TGTGCCAGCAGCTTCGCTCGGGACAGCTCTGGAAACACCATATATTTT. This sequence encodes CASSFARDSSGNTIYF.

V is TRBV27 and J is TRBJ2-4; no clear D. This CDR3 is 14 amino acids long. The V end was cut by 1 base, the J end by 4 bases, with 8 bases between. The V gene's germline CDR1 is MNHEY and CDR2 SMNVEV (reference sequence). CDR3: CASSLLGVKNIQYF. The CDR3 nucleotides are TGTGCCAGCAGTTTATTAGGCGTTAAAAACATTCAGTACTTC.

CDR3 nucleotides: TGTGCTAGTGGTTTGGCCCCCGGGGCCTTGGGGGTGAACACTGAAGCTTTCTTT. Translation gives CASGLAPGALGVNTEAFF. The chain links TRBV12-5 to TRBJ1-1; a possible D gene is TRBD1 (5 bases). V was clipped by 1 base and J by 0 bases, with 18 bases between them. Per the germline V gene, CDR1 is LGHNT and CDR2 is FRNRAP. The CDR3 totals 18 residues.